These 25 T cell receptor beta chains originate from one sample sequenced in a study of shared clonotypes between healthy human individuals. The assay was immunoSEQ multiplex PCR, and TCRdb's table has in-frame clones only and misses some. The table includes hundreds of thousands of clones, roughly 79% detected once. Sequenced input: PBMCs. The receptor source for this set is a woman in her thirties or forties in good health. Some clones in this sample may be carry-over from other donors' samples.

The chain has TRBV12-5 and TRBJ2-3; a possible D gene is TRBD2 (5 bases). CDR1 LGHNT and CDR2 FRNRAP come from the germline V gene. The CDR3 is 16 residues long. The ends were cut back, 2 bases at V and 4 bases at J, with 16 bases in the middle. CDR3 sequence reads: CASGLNGGTVADTQYF. The DNA of the CDR3 is TGTGCTAGTGGTTTGAACGGAGGAACGGTTGCAGATACGCAGTATTTT.

The chain joins TRBV11-2 to TRBJ2-1; D ambiguous. The germline gives CDR1 SGHAT, CDR2 FQNNGV. V shed 5 bases and J shed 9 bases, with 11 bases lying between them. The CDR3 has 12 residues. The CDR3 nucleotides read TGTGCCAGCAGCCTTCTTTCCAGTGAGCAGTTCTTC. The encoded protein is CASSLLSSEQFF. The variable domain in full, with the rest retrieved from reference TRBV11-2 and TRBJ2-1, is EAGVAQSPRYKIIEKRQSVAFWCNPISGHATLYWYQQILGQGPKLLIQFQNNGVVDDSQLPKDRFSAERLKGVDSTLKIQPAKLEDSAVYLCASSLLSSEQFFGPGTRLTVL.

This clone was counted many times. The CDR3 DNA reads TGTGCCAGCAGCCCGGCCCAGAGGGGGGTATCGGATGAGCAGTTCTTC. Its protein product is CASSPAQRGVSDEQFF. J is TRBJ2-1 and V is TRBV7-9; D possibly matches TRBD1 or TRBD2 (6 bases each). Deletions cut 5 bases from V and 8 bases from J, with 22 bases between. In germline, CDR1 is SEHNR, CDR2 FQNEAQ (reference sequence). The CDR3 has 16 residues.

Regarding this clone: Possible read error: a much larger clone is one base away. The same CDR3 can be traced to other DNA sequences in this sample. The CDR3 region has the DNA TGCAGCGTTGGGTCCGGCAATCAGCCCCAGCATTTT. This translates into CSVGSGNQPQHF. The genes are TRBV29-1 and TRBJ1-5; D is ambiguous. Germline CDR1 and CDR2: SQVTM and ANQGSEA. This CDR3 is 12 amino acids long. V was pared by 4 bases and J by 2 bases, with 6 bases between.

The chain combines TRBV28 with TRBJ2-7; 7 bases are a match to TRBD1. The J segment lost 3 bases and the V segment lost 2 bases, leaving 4 bases of the junction unmatched. CDR3 size: 14 residues. Germline lookup yields CDR1 MDHEN and CDR2 SYDVKM. The CDR3 protein is CASSLRQGYYEQYF. The CDR3 DNA reads TGTGCCAGCAGTTTAAGACAGGGATACTACGAGCAGTACTTC.

This clone was seen only a few times. With a much larger clone just one base away, this may be a read error. V gene TRBV28 combines with J gene TRBJ1-1, with D unresolved. Germline V gene data show CDR1 as MDHEN and CDR2 as SYDVKM. CDR3 length: 13 amino acids. The CDR3 loop reads CDSSPPISTEAFF. CDR3 coding DNA: TGTGACAGCAGCCCCCCGATTAGCACTGAAGCTTTCTTT.

This sequence joins TRBV5-4 and TRBJ2-3; 7 nucleotides agree with TRBD2. V lost 3 bases, J lost 1 base, and 5 bases stayed unmatched. CDR1 SGHNT and CDR2 YYREEE come from the germline V gene (reference sequence). This CDR3 spans 15 amino acids. The CDR3, as DNA: TGTGCCAGCAGCTGGGGGGGGGACCGCACAGATACGCAGTATTTT. It codes for CASSWGGDRTDTQYF.

The chain joins TRBV7-3 to TRBJ2-1; maybe TRBD2 (5 bases). V lost 3 bases and J lost 4, with 13 bases in between. The CDR3 is made up of 15 amino acids. Germline-derived CDR1 and CDR2 are SGHTA and FQGTGA. CDR3 protein: CASSLGPRDYNEQFF. The CDR3 bases are TGTGCCAGCAGCTTGGGCCCCCGGGATTACAATGAGCAGTTCTTC.

The sample holds a few counts of this clone. The rearrangement joins TRBV30 to TRBJ1-4, with D perhaps TRBD1 (5 bases). This CDR3 comprises 12 residues. The V and J ends lost 7 bases and 8 bases respectively, with 14 bases between them. The V gene's germline CDR1 is GTSNPN and CDR2 SVGIG (reference sequence). CDR3 loop: CALATGGEKLFF. In DNA, the CDR3 is TGTGCCTTGGCTACTGGGGGGGAAAAACTGTTTTTT.

Comment on this clone: A much more abundant neighbour one base away suggests this may be a read error. Within the sample, other DNA sequences also encode this same CDR3. This chain joins TRBV9 and TRBJ1-4; D not resolved. Between the trimmed V and J ends, which lost 3 bases and 2 bases, there was a span of 8 bases. There are 14 residues in the CDR3. The germline V gene has CDR1 SGDLS and CDR2 YYNGEE. DNA for the CDR3: TGTGCCAGCAGCGCCACATCGACTAATGAAAAACTGTTTTTT. This encodes CASSATSTNEKLFF.

V is TRBV7-8 and J is TRBJ1-2; D gene unclear. Trimming took 5 bases from V and 0 from J, leaving 13 bases between them. CDR1 is SGHVS and CDR2 is FQNEAQ in the germline V gene. The CDR3 extends over 15 amino acids. In DNA, the CDR3 is TGTGCCAGCAGCCCAAACAGAGAAGCTAACTATGGCTACACCTTC. Its translation: CASSPNREANYGYTF.

This clone has a handful of counts. The V call is TRBV5-5, the J call TRBJ2-4; 8 bases map to TRBD1. CDR1 and CDR2 from the germline V gene are SGHKS and YYEKEE (reference sequence). This CDR3 contains 19 residues. Trimming cost V 3 bases and J 6 bases; bases outside gene matches: 20. The CDR3 region has the DNA TGTGCCAGCAGCTCCGAGGGGTCGGGCTCGCAGGGGGCAAGAAACATTCAGTACTTC. This encodes CASSSEGSGSQGARNIQYF.

Worth noting for this clone: Other nucleotide sequences in the sample specify the same CDR3. The chain uses TRBV6-6 and TRBJ1-1; D not resolved. The CDR3 contains 13 residues. Trimming pared 8 bases from V and 1 base from J, leaving 11 bases between. Germline assignment: CDR1 MNHNY and CDR2 SVGAGI (reference sequence). CDR3 coding DNA: TGTGCCAGCGGTACGGGCTCGAACACTGAAGCTTTCTTT. Translated, it gives CASGTGSNTEAFF.

V gene TRBV7-8 combines with J gene TRBJ2-7; D remains unclear. V lost 4 bases and J 3 bases, leaving 13 bases between the germline ends. The CDR3 spans 14 residues. From germline, CDR1 is SGHVS and CDR2 FQNEAQ. The CDR3 loop is CASSSRPSYYEQYF. Written as DNA, the CDR3 is TGTGCCAGCAGCTCGAGGCCCAGTTACTACGAGCAGTACTTC.

The V and J genes are TRBV28 and TRBJ1-5; D is ambiguous. CDR3 length: 14 residues. CDR1 is MDHEN, CDR2 SYDVKM, per germline. Trimming removed 2 bases from V and 3 bases from J, with 8 bases in between. The CDR3 DNA follows: TGTGCCAGCAGTTTAAGTCAGAACAATCAGCCCCAGCATTTT. It translates to CASSLSQNNQPQHF.

The chain links TRBV7-3 to TRBJ2-3, with TRBD2 matching 8 bases. The ends lost 4 bases at V and 5 bases at J; junction bases unmatched: 2. CDR3 size: 13 residues. Germline V lookup: CDR1 SGHTA, CDR2 FQGTGA. The CDR3 DNA follows: TGTGCCAGCAGCTCCCTAGCGGGAGATACGCAGTATTTT. Its translation: CASSSLAGDTQYF. Full variable domain (missing parts from reference TRBV7-3 and TRBJ2-3): GAGVSQTPSNKVTEKGKYVELRCDPISGHTALYWYRQSLGQGPEFLIYFQGTGAADDSGLPNDRFFAVRPEGSVSTLKIQRTERGDSAVYLCASSSLAGDTQYFGPGTRLTVL.

The V gene is TRBV2, the J gene TRBJ2-7; TRBD2 matches 7 bases. Per germline, CDR1 SNHLY and CDR2 FYNNEI. The CDR3 sequence is 12 residues long. V trimming: 7 bases; J trimming: 4 bases; junction bases outside the gene matches: 4. CDR3 DNA sequence: TGTGCCAGCAAATGGGGAGGGTACGAGCAGTACTTC. Its protein product is CASKWGGYEQYF.

This chain joins TRBV6-1 and TRBJ2-7; TRBD2 matches 10 bases. V lost 1 base and J lost 7; bases outside the gene matches: 7. The CDR3 is made up of 15 amino acids. Germline V gene sequence: CDR1 MNHNS, CDR2 SASEGT. CDR3 loop: CASSEGLAGAQEQYF. CDR3 in DNA: TGTGCCAGCAGTGAAGGGCTAGCGGGAGCTCAAGAGCAGTACTTC.

About this clone itself: This same CDR3 is encoded by further DNA sequences in the sample. This chain's CDR3 is CASSLAGSSYEQYF. The DNA of the CDR3 is TGTGCCAGCAGCTTAGCAGGGAGCTCCTACGAGCAGTACTTC. The J gene is TRBJ2-7, the V gene TRBV7-2; D is possibly TRBD2 (5 bases). The germline gives CDR1 SGHTA, CDR2 FQGNSA. V was shortened by 0 bases and J by 0 bases, with 6 bases between the two germline ends. This CDR3 has 14 residues.

This sequence joins TRBV5-1 and TRBJ2-3; TRBD2 matches at 10 bases. Germline V gene data show CDR1 as SGHRS and CDR2 as YFSETQ. V lost 3 bases, J lost 2 bases, and 3 bases stayed unmatched. The CDR3 extends over 15 amino acids. The CDR3 region is CASSWTSGTTDTQYF. The CDR3 coding sequence is TGCGCCAGCAGCTGGACTAGCGGAACCACAGATACGCAGTATTTT. Full variable domain (remainder filled in from reference TRBV5-1 and TRBJ2-3): KAGVTQTPRYLIKTRGQQVTLSCSPISGHRSVSWYQQTPGQGLQFLFEYFSETQRNKGNFPGRFSGRQFSNSRSEMNVSTLELGDSALYLCASSWTSGTTDTQYFGPGTRLTVL.

This sequence joins TRBV27 and TRBJ1-2; D is undetermined. Germline CDR1 reads MNHEY; CDR2 reads SMNVEV (reference sequence). Trimming removed 2 bases at V and 2 bases at J, with 6 bases between. CDR3 size: 13 residues. As DNA, the CDR3 is TGTGCCAGCAGTTTAACAGAGAACTATGGCTACACCTTC. This encodes CASSLTENYGYTF.

The chain links TRBV18 to TRBJ2-1, with 10 bases aligning to TRBD1. With 3 bases clipped from V and 8 bases from J, the junction kept 7 bases outside the gene matches. CDR1 and CDR2 from the germline V gene are KGHSH and LQKENI. The CDR3 loop spans 15 amino acids. CDR3 sequence reads: CASSPSGTGVHEQFF. For the CDR3, the DNA is TGTGCCAGCTCACCCTCCGGGACAGGGGTGCATGAGCAGTTCTTC.

This chain joins TRBV28 and TRBJ2-7, with D possibly being TRBD1 or TRBD2 (5 bases each). CDR1 MDHEN and CDR2 SYDVKM come from the germline V gene. The CDR3 covers 15 residues. The ends were cut back, 5 bases at V and 4 bases at J, with 18 bases in the middle. As DNA, the CDR3 is TGTGCCAGCAGTCCCCCCGGGACGGTGGGATACGAGCAGTACTTC. This gives the protein CASSPPGTVGYEQYF.

V is TRBV27 and J is TRBJ2-3, with TRBD2 identical over 14 bases. Germline CDR1 reads MNHEY; CDR2 reads SMNVEV (reference sequence). The CDR3 spans 17 residues. V was clipped by 4 bases and J by 1 base; unmatched bases: 4. This chain's CDR3 is CASSYPGLAGGTDTQYF. DNA for the CDR3: TGTGCCAGCAGTTACCCGGGACTAGCGGGAGGCACAGATACGCAGTATTTT.

This clone was seen just once. This chain uses TRBV6-1 with TRBJ2-1; tentative D call: TRBD2 (6 bases). Germline loops: CDR1 MNHNS, CDR2 SASEGT. This CDR3 has 13 residues. Deletions cut 10 bases from V and 5 bases from J, with 15 bases between. For the CDR3, the DNA is TGTGCCACCGGAGGGCCGGTCGACAATGAGCAGTTCTTC. Translating gives CATGGPVDNEQFF.